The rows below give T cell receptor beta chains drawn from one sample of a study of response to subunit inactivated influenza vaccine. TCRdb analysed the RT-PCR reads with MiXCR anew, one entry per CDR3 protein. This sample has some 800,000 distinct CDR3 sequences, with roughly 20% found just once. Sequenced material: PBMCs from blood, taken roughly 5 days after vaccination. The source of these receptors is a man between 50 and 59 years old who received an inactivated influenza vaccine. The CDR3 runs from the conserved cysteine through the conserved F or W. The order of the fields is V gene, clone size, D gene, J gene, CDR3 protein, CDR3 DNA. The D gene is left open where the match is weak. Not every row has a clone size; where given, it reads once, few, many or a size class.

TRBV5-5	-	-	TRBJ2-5	CASSGRDQETQYF	TGTGCCAGCAGCGGCAGGGACCAAGAGACCCAGTACTTC
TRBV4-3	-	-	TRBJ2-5	CASSPRLEETQYF	TGCGCCAGCAGCCCAAGACTCGAAGAGACCCAGTACTTC
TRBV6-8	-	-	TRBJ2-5	CASSYSTGEETQYF	TGTGCCAGCAGTTACTCGACAGGCGAAGAGACCCAGTACTTC
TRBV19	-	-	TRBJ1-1	CASTGRGKNTEAFF	TGTGCCAGTACGGGAAGGGGGAAGAACACTGAAGCTTTCTTT
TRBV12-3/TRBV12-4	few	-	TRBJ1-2	CASSLGTSANYGYTF	TGTGCCAGCAGTTTGGGTACATCAGCTAACTATGGCTACACCTTC
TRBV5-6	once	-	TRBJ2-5	CASSLGIWTDQETQYF	TGTGCCAGCAGCTTGGGAATTTGGACAGACCAAGAGACCCAGTACTTC
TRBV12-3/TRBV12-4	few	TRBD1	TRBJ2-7	CASSAGTDHEQYF	TGTGCCAGCAGTGCCGGGACAGACCACGAGCAGTACTTC
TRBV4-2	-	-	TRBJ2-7	CASSQEQGSYEQYF	TGTGCCAGCAGCCAAGAACAGGGTTCCTACGAGCAGTACTTC
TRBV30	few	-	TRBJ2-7	CAWSGQQGGYEQYF	TGTGCCTGGAGCGGACAACAGGGAGGCTACGAGCAGTACTTC
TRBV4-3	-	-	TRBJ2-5	CASSHFSEGWGRTETQYF	TGCGCCAGCAGCCACTTTTCTGAGGGTTGGGGCCGAACGGAGACCCAGTACTTC
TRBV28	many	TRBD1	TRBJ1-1	CASSNRGKSMNTEAFF	TGTGCCAGCAGCAACAGGGGGAAGTCTATGAACACTGAAGCTTTCTTT
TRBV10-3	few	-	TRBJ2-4	CAISTSTGAKNIQYF	TGTGCCATCAGTACTAGTACGGGGGCCAAAAACATTCAGTACTTC
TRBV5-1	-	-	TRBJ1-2	CASSLGPEIGYGYTF	TGCGCCAGCAGCTTGGGTCCGGAGATAGGATATGGCTACACCTTC
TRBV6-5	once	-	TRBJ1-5	CASSYSRAGKSNQPQHF	TGTGCCAGCAGTTACTCTCGGGCAGGGAAAAGCAATCAGCCCCAGCATTTT
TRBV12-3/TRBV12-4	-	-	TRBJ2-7	CASSRRGKSSYEQYF	TGTGCCAGCAGTCGTCGGGGTAAAAGCTCCTACGAGCAGTACTTC
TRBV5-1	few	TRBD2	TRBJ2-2	CASSLVAGDLTGELFF	TGCGCCAGCAGCTTGGTGGCGGGGGACCTCACCGGGGAGCTGTTTTTT
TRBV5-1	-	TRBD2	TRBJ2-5	CASSQGTSGKQETQYF	TGCGCCAGCAGCCAAGGGACTAGCGGGAAGCAAGAGACCCAGTACTTC
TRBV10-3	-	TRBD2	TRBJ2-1	CAIERESYDEQFF	TGTGCCATCGAGCGGGAGTCTTACGATGAGCAGTTCTTC
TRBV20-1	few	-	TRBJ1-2	CSARDPGPTSNYGYTF	TGCAGTGCTAGAGACCCTGGGCCTACCTCTAACTATGGCTACACCTTC
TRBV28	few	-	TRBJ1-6	CASSKTGPTPLHF	TGTGCCAGCAGTAAAACGGGGCCTACACCCCTCCACTTT
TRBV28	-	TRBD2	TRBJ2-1	CASSAPGTSANNEQFF	TGTGCCAGCAGTGCCCCCGGGACTAGCGCCAACAATGAGCAGTTCTTC
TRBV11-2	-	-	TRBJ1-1	CASSILGIQGGGLNTEAFF	TGTGCCAGCAGCATCTTAGGGATACAGGGTGGGGGGCTGAACACTGAAGCTTTCTTT
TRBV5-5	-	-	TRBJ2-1	CASSLVDHEQFF	TGTGCCAGCAGCTTGGTAGACCATGAGCAGTTCTTC
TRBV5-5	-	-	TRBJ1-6	CASLRSYNSPLHF	TGTGCCAGTCTTCGTTCCTATAATTCACCCCTCCACTTT
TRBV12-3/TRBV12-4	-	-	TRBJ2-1	CASSKPGPPFF	TGTGCCAGCAGTAAGCCGGGACCCCCATTCTTC
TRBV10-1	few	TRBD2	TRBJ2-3	CASSDLLAGPDTQYF	TGCGCCAGCAGTGATTTACTAGCGGGGCCAGATACGCAGTATTTT
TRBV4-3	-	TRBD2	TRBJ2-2	CASSQDGPGGENTGELFF	TGCGCCAGCAGCCAAGATGGACCGGGGGGGGAGAACACCGGGGAGCTGTTTTTT
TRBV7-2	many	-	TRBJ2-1	CASSPGLKNEQFF	TGTGCCAGCAGCCCCGGTCTTAAAAATGAGCAGTTCTTC
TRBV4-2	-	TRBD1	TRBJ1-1	CASSRGTGVNTEAFF	TGTGCCAGCAGCCGAGGGACAGGCGTAAACACTGAAGCTTTCTTT
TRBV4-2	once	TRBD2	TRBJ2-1	CASSQDGTSGFNNEQFF	TGTGCCAGCAGCCAAGATGGGACTAGCGGGTTTAACAATGAGCAGTTCTTC
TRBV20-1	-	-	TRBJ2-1	CSANFDVSSYNEQFF	TGCAGTGCCAATTTTGACGTGAGCTCCTACAATGAGCAGTTCTTC
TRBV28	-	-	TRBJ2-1	CASESGGGSNEQFF	TGTGCCAGCGAATCAGGGGGGGGATCCAATGAGCAGTTCTTC
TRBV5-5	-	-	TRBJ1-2	CASSLYGINYGYTF	TGTGCCAGCAGCTTATACGGAATTAACTATGGCTACACCTTC